The 20 T cell receptor beta chains given below trace back to one sample, sequenced in a study of shared clonotypes between healthy human individuals. Using immunoSEQ multiplex PCR, the repertoire was profiled, and TCRdb retains in-frame clones only, with some absent. The data contain about 680,000 clones, roughly 73% of them singletons. Sequenced input: memory CD4+ T cells sorted from blood. Noted subset: CD45RA-negative fraction. The receptors were sampled from a woman in her 30s in good health.

This chain links TRBV5-4 with TRBJ1-4; 10 positions agree with TRBD1. Losses at the gene ends were 4 bases for V and 8 bases for J; bases not matched to a gene: 2. The CDR3 totals 13 residues. The germline gives CDR1 SGHNT, CDR2 YYREEE (reference sequence). DNA for the CDR3: TGTGCCAGCAGCAGGGGACAGGGGGAAAAACTGTTTTTT. Its translation: CASSRGQGEKLFF.

CDR3 sequence reads: CASSMQEAGNTIYF. The DNA for the CDR3 is TGTGCCAGCAGCATGCAGGAGGCTGGAAACACCATATATTTT. The rearrangement uses TRBV7-2 and TRBJ1-3; no definite D call. V dropped 5 bases and J dropped 2 bases, with 10 bases sitting between them. The CDR3 has 14 residues. The germline CDR1 and CDR2 sequences are SGHTA and FQGNSA.

The J gene is TRBJ2-2, the V gene TRBV7-3; D is unresolved. CDR1 and CDR2 (germline): SGHTA, FQGTGA. Trimming left V 0 bases short and J 1 base short, with 9 bases between. This CDR3 region has 16 residues. This CDR3 reads CASSLTQTRNTGELFF. The CDR3 DNA reads as TGTGCCAGCAGCTTAACCCAAACACGGAACACCGGGGAGCTGTTTTTT.

V usage is TRBV6-1 and J usage is TRBJ2-7, with 9 nucleotides matching TRBD1. The CDR3 is made up of 14 amino acids. The germline V gene encodes CDR1 MNHNS and CDR2 SASEGT. V lost 8 bases, J lost 3 bases, and 8 bases stayed unmatched. The CDR3 nucleotides are TGTGCCAGCTACCGGGACAGGGCTGGCTACGAGCAGTACTTC. It yields the protein CASYRDRAGYEQYF.

This clone appeared a single time. This chain joins TRBV7-2 and TRBJ2-3; D is perhaps TRBD2 (6 bases). V lost 1 base to trimming and J lost 0 bases, with 11 bases between them. Germline V gives CDR1 SGHTA, CDR2 FQGNSA. The CDR3 runs 16 residues. In nucleotides, the CDR3 is TGTGCCAGCAGCTTAGGGGGGGAGACTAGCACAGATACGCAGTATTTT. It is translated as CASSLGGETSTDTQYF. The variable domain in full, completed from reference TRBV7-2 and TRBJ2-3, reads GAGVSQSPSNKVTEKGKDVELRCDPISGHTALYWYRQSLGQGLEFLIYFQGNSAPDKSGLPSDRFSAERTGGSVSTLTIQRTQQEDSAVYLCASSLGGETSTDTQYFGPGTRLTVL.

This chain links TRBV7-9 with TRBJ1-2; the D is unclear. V was cut by 5 bases and J by 6 bases, with 10 bases left in between. The V gene's germline CDR1 is SEHNR and CDR2 FQNEAQ (reference sequence). CDR3 length: 12 residues. Here the CDR3 DNA reads TGTGCCAGCAGCAAGGACGGCCATGGCTACACCTTC. This gives the protein CASSKDGHGYTF.

V and J are TRBV9 and TRBJ1-2, with D perhaps TRBD1 (5 bases). Deletions cut 4 bases from V and 8 bases from J, with 18 bases between. CDR1 and CDR2 (germline): SGDLS, YYNGEE. This CDR3 region has 14 residues. CDR3 bases: TGTGCCAGCAGCCAGGGCTGGGGGGAGGAGGGCTACACCTTC. The encoded protein is CASSQGWGEEGYTF.

The CDR3 nucleotides read TGTGCCACCAGCAGAGAGTCGATAGCGGGGGAGTTAAAGTTCTTC. Translating gives CATSRESIAGELKFF. V is TRBV15 and J is TRBJ2-1; the match to TRBD2 covers 9 bases. Germline CDR1 LNHNV, CDR2 YYDKDF (reference sequence). CDR3 size: 15 residues. The trim removed 0 bases at V and 14 bases at J, leaving 11 bases unmatched.

This clone was seen a few times. This CDR3 reads CASSPDVNNQPQHF. In DNA, the CDR3 is TGTGCCAGCAGCCCCGACGTCAACAATCAGCCCCAGCATTTT. The chain recombines TRBV7-2 with TRBJ1-5; D gene ambiguous. There are 14 residues in the CDR3. The V end lost 5 bases, the J end lost 3 bases, and 11 bases lay between the germline ends. CDR1 and CDR2 (germline): SGHTA, FQGNSA.

The chain carries TRBV28 and TRBJ1-5; the D gene is possibly TRBD1 (5 bases). Trimming stripped 7 bases from V and 2 bases from J, with 9 bases between. The germline V gene encodes CDR1 MDHEN and CDR2 SYDVKM. The CDR3 loop spans 13 amino acids. CDR3 DNA: TGTGCCAGCACAGACAGCCGCAATCAGCCCCAGCATTTT. Translated: CASTDSRNQPQHF.

The genes are TRBV5-4 and TRBJ1-2; D is possibly TRBD1 (5 bases). Germline V gives CDR1 SGHNT, CDR2 YYREEE (reference sequence). The germline V and J ends were trimmed by 3 bases and 4 bases, with 10 bases remaining between them. The CDR3 length is 13 residues. CDR3 loop: CASSSARAYGYTF. As DNA, the CDR3 is TGTGCCAGCAGCTCCGCCAGGGCCTATGGCTACACCTTC.

The chain recombines TRBV13 with TRBJ2-3, with D perhaps TRBD1 or TRBD2 (9 bases each). This CDR3 has 17 residues. CDR1 PRHDT and CDR2 FYEKMQ come from the germline V gene (reference sequence). V was trimmed by 4 bases and J by 3 bases, leaving 20 bases between them. This chain's CDR3 is CASSSGTGTSSTDTQYF. Here the CDR3 DNA reads TGTGCCAGCAGCTCCGGGACAGGGACTAGCTCTACAGATACGCAGTATTTT.

This clone occurred a few times. This chain links TRBV28 with TRBJ1-1; D may be TRBD1 (6 bases). Germline V gene sequence: CDR1 MDHEN, CDR2 SYDVKM. The CDR3 sequence is 15 residues long. The germline V and J ends were trimmed by 5 bases and 6 bases, with 19 bases remaining between them. CDR3 in amino acids: CASSQTTTGRAEAFF. The CDR3 nucleotides read TGTGCCAGCAGTCAGACAACAACAGGGCGAGCTGAAGCTTTCTTT.

This chain uses TRBV7-6 with TRBJ2-7; no definite D call. The germline V gene encodes CDR1 SGHVS and CDR2 FNYEAQ. Trimming left V 7 bases short and J 6 bases short, with 22 bases between. The length of the CDR3 is 15 residues. The CDR3, as DNA: TGTGCCAGCACCCCGCAGAGGCGTTCTATTAGCGAGCAGTACTTC. This encodes CASTPQRRSISEQYF.

The V and J genes are TRBV30 and TRBJ1-1; D may be TRBD1 (6 bases). Germline-derived CDR1 and CDR2 are GTSNPN and SVGIG (reference sequence). This CDR3 is built from 13 residues. V was cut by 0 bases and J by 5 bases, with 10 bases left in between. The CDR3 DNA sequence: TGTGCCTGGAGTGTAACAGGGCTGACTGAAGCTTTCTTT. It codes for CAWSVTGLTEAFF.

The table lists this clone with a few counts. The chain has TRBV6-1 and TRBJ2-7; 10 bases are a match to TRBD2. V gave up 8 bases and J gave up 3 bases; unmatched junction bases: 7. Germline-derived CDR1 and CDR2 are MNHNS and SASEGT. The CDR3 spans 14 residues. The CDR3 here is CASDLLAGLYEQYF. The CDR3 DNA reads as TGTGCCAGCGACCTACTAGCGGGACTCTACGAGCAGTACTTC.

The V gene is TRBV6-1, the J gene TRBJ2-7, with D possibly being TRBD1 (5 bases). The CDR3 consists of 15 residues. Germline CDR1 and CDR2: MNHNS and SASEGT. V was trimmed by 1 base and J by 1 base, leaving 11 bases between them. CDR3 region: CASSEGSQGSYEQYF. The CDR3 nucleotides read TGTGCCAGCAGTGAAGGGTCCCAGGGTTCCTACGAGCAGTACTTC.

V and J are TRBV4-2 and TRBJ2-2; a possible D gene is TRBD1 (5 bases). Trimming stripped 6 bases from V and 0 bases from J, with 11 bases between. From germline, CDR1 is LGHNA and CDR2 YNFKEQ. The CDR3 spans 15 residues. Here the CDR3 reads CASSPTDANTGELFF. CDR3 DNA sequence: TGTGCCAGCAGTCCGACAGACGCGAACACCGGGGAGCTGTTTTTT.

This clone was detected once. The chain has TRBV5-1 and TRBJ2-3; D unclear. Trimming left V 2 bases short and J 6 bases short, with 7 bases between. The CDR3 is 12 residues long. CDR1 is SGHRS and CDR2 is YFSETQ in the germline V gene. The CDR3 region is CASSFTEDTQYF. The CDR3, as DNA: TGCGCCAGCAGCTTTACCGAGGATACGCAGTATTTT.

V gene TRBV10-3 combines with J gene TRBJ2-7; TRBD2 matches 7 bases. CDR3 length: 14 amino acids. Germline V gene lookup returns CDR1 ENHRY and CDR2 SYGVKD. The V and J ends lost 7 bases and 0 bases, in that order; junction bases with no gene match: 6. The CDR3 is CAITRGSPSYEQYF. Written as DNA, the CDR3 is TGTGCCATCACCCGCGGGAGCCCCTCCTACGAGCAGTACTTC.